This T cell receptor beta chain was profiled in a study of T cells in Graves' hyperthyroidism and ophthalmopathy. The CDR3 is 14 residues long. The ends were cut back, 5 bases at V and 0 bases at J, with 9 bases in the middle. Germline V gene lookup returns CDR1 SGHTA and CDR2 FQGNSA. The table lists this clonotype with a few counts. The source material, RNA transcripts, was used to amplify TCR beta CDR3 regions. An initial round of RT-PCR targeting the TCR CDR3 relied on the HTBI primer set. TCRdb processed the multiplex PCR reads anew with MiXCR; each CDR3 protein has one entry. The table lists about 270,000 distinct CDR3 sequences, 22% of them singletons.

The chain links TRBV7-2 to TRBJ2-3; D gene ambiguous. This TCR was recovered from a man aged 25 to 45 with Graves' ophthalmopathy. The sample consisted of blood. The DNA of the CDR3 is TGTGCCAGCAGCGCACAACTTAGCACAGATACGCAGTATTTT. Its translation: CASSAQLSTDTQYF. Complete variable domain (other parts from reference TRBV7-2 and TRBJ2-3): GAGVSQSPSNKVTEKGKDVELRCDPISGHTALYWYRQSLGQGLEFLIYFQGNSAPDKSGLPSDRFSAERTGGSVSTLTIQRTQQEDSAVYLCASSAQLSTDTQYFGPGTRLTVL.